These 17 T cell receptor beta chains were all obtained from the same sample, sequenced in a study of blood T cells in healthy people across ages (dated by TCRdb to the mid-2010s). Receptors were amplified or captured by 5' RACE. The instrument was an Illumina HiSeq 2500. A second PCR of roughly 6 to 11 cycles was run with a J-beta primer mix and a sample-barcoded 5' primer. The public reads were run again by TCRdb, first through fastp at Q25 and then through MiXCR, and only productive beta chains were kept. Identical CDR3 proteins give one entry, which carries the most common genes and DNA. This sample gives some 1.4 million distinct CDR3 sequences in total; around two fifths of them show up just once. The top ten clones comprise roughly 8.2% of the sample. Sample: blood. The receptors here all came from a woman younger than 35 in good health.

In this sample, this clonotype turned up a few times. The genes are TRBV29-1 and TRBJ2-3; D is possibly TRBD1 (6 bases). Trimming took 5 bases from V and 8 from J, leaving 20 bases between them. There are 14 residues in the CDR3. Germline V CDR1 and CDR2: SQVTM, ANQGSEA. CDR3 in amino acids: CSVLRDIPEVTQYF. The CDR3 DNA reads as TGCAGCGTTCTCCGGGACATCCCCGAGGTTACGCAGTATTTT.

The J gene is TRBJ2-2, the V gene TRBV29-1; D remains ambiguous. Germline loops: CDR1 SQVTM, CDR2 ANQGSEA. V was pared by 3 bases and J by 6 bases, with 2 bases between. The CDR3 is 10 amino acids. This CDR3 is CSVDSGELFF. The CDR3, as DNA: TGCAGCGTTGATTCCGGGGAGCTGTTTTTT.

This clonotype occurred many times. The chain couples TRBV12-3 or TRBV12-4 to TRBJ2-1; maybe TRBD1 (6 bases). Trimming shortened V by 2 bases and J by 5 bases, and 10 bases separated the two germline ends. The CDR3 length is 14 residues. The CDR3 spells CASSLQGTHNEQFF. The CDR3 coding sequence is TGTGCCAGCAGTTTACAGGGGACCCACAATGAGCAGTTCTTC.

This chain uses TRBV7-9 with TRBJ1-2, with D possibly being TRBD1 (5 bases). The CDR3 totals 14 residues. Germline-derived CDR1 and CDR2 are SEHNR and FQNEAQ (reference sequence). V lost 1 base and J 4 bases, leaving 10 bases between the germline ends. The CDR3 nucleotides read TGTGCCAGCAGCTTAGTCGCCCAGGGCTATGGCTACACCTTC. Its translation is CASSLVAQGYGYTF. Full variable domain (missing parts from reference TRBV7-9 and TRBJ1-2): DTGVSQNPRHKITKRGQNVTFRCDPISEHNRLYWYRQTLGQGPEFLTYFQNEAQLEKSRLLSDRFSAERPKGSFSTLEIQRTEQGDSAMYLCASSLVAQGYGYTFGSGTRLTVV.

This clonotype was recorded a few times. The J gene is TRBJ2-7, the V gene TRBV29-1; 11 bases align to TRBD1. V was clipped by 5 bases and J by 5 bases; unmatched bases: 8. Germline V CDR1 and CDR2: SQVTM, ANQGSEA. CDR3 length: 14 amino acids. The CDR3 loop reads CSVIPGTGGDEQYF. Written as DNA, the CDR3 is TGCAGCGTTATTCCCGGGACAGGGGGTGACGAGCAGTACTTC.

This clonotype was seen many times. CDR3 nucleotide sequence: TGTGCCAGCAGTTACTCTAGGGGGGGGACTGAAGCTTTCTTT. It yields the protein CASSYSRGGTEAFF. The V call is TRBV6-6, the J call TRBJ1-1, with D perhaps TRBD1 (6 bases). Germline assignment: CDR1 MNHNY and CDR2 SVGAGI (reference sequence). CDR3 length: 14 residues. Trimming removed 0 bases at V and 5 bases at J, with 10 bases between.

Details on this clonotype: The junction does not match germline at one end; this may be a read error. The chain is built from TRBV2 and TRBJ1-2; TRBD1 matches at 7 bases. This CDR3 is built from 13 residues. Germline V gene lookup returns CDR1 SNHLY and CDR2 FYNNEI. The CDR3 coding sequence is TGTGCCAGCGTTAGGGACAGCGAGTATGGCTACATCTTC. It specifies CASVRDSEYGYIF.

This clonotype was observed a few times. The chain couples TRBV10-3 to TRBJ2-7, with D perhaps assigned TRBD1 or TRBD2 (5 bases each). Trimming left V 6 bases short and J 1 base short, with 13 bases between. The CDR3 is 14 residues long. Per germline, CDR1 ENHRY and CDR2 SYGVKD. CDR3 region: CAIRWDGNSYEQYF. The CDR3 DNA reads TGTGCCATCAGATGGGACGGAAATTCCTACGAGCAGTACTTC.

This clonotype has only one observation. V and J are TRBV12-3 or TRBV12-4 and TRBJ1-2; possible D gene TRBD1, 6 bases. The V end was cut by 4 bases, the J end by 5 bases, with 17 bases between. The CDR3 loop spans 15 amino acids. The CDR3 region is CASSSTGSRFYGYTF. The DNA for the CDR3 is TGTGCCAGCAGTTCAACAGGGAGTAGATTTTATGGCTACACCTTC.

This rearrangement joins TRBV12-3 or TRBV12-4 to TRBJ2-5; 9 nucleotides align to TRBD1. Losses at the gene ends were 5 bases for V and 3 bases for J; bases not matched to a gene: 7. The length of the CDR3 is 15 residues. DNA for the CDR3: TGTGCCAGCAGTCCACCGAGGGACAGGGAAGAGACCCAGTACTTC. Amino acids: CASSPPRDREETQYF.

This chain joins TRBV11-3 and TRBJ2-5; 7 bases are shared with TRBD1. The germline CDR1 and CDR2 sequences are SGHNT and YENEEA. V was clipped by 8 bases and J by 1 base; unmatched bases: 10. This CDR3 contains 15 residues. CDR3 nucleotides: TGTGCCAGCTCACCAGGAACAGGGGCCCAAGAGACCCAGTACTTC. It encodes CASSPGTGAQETQYF.

The chain combines TRBV20-1 with TRBJ1-1; the D gene is possibly TRBD1 (5 bases). Germline V gene sequence: CDR1 DFQATT, CDR2 SNEGSKA (reference sequence). V shed 5 bases and J shed 4 bases, with 8 bases lying between them. The CDR3 is 11 amino acids. The CDR3 nucleotides are TGCAGTGCTCCGAGGGGCACTGAAGCTTTCTTT. Translated, it gives CSAPRGTEAFF.

This clonotype has only a few counts. The gene calls are TRBV6-1 and TRBJ2-5; 7 bases are a match to TRBD2. Trimming at V came to 4 bases and at J to 11 bases, leaving 16 bases not matched to a gene. CDR3 length: 15 amino acids. Per germline, CDR1 MNHNS and CDR2 SASEGT. In DNA form, the CDR3 reads TGTGCCAGCAGTGCACAGCTAGAACTAGCGAGAGGGCAGTACTTC. It yields the protein CASSAQLELARGQYF.

The chain carries TRBV5-5 and TRBJ2-5; possibly TRBD1 or TRBD2 for D (6 bases each). The end of the DNA is better explained by TRBJ2-7, so the J call may be wrong. The germline CDR1 and CDR2 sequences are SGHKS and YYEKEE (reference sequence). The CDR3 consists of 15 residues. This CDR3 is CASSRQGGSVYEQYF. The CDR3 bases are TGTGCCAGCAGCCGACAAGGGGGGTCCGTCTACGAGCAGTACTTC.

This clonotype showed up just once. The chain couples TRBV12-3 or TRBV12-4 to TRBJ1-1; unclear D gene. Trimming removed 1 base at V and 2 bases at J, with 8 bases between. This CDR3 region has 14 residues. The CDR3 DNA reads TGTGCCAGCAGTTTAGACGGGATCAACACTGAAGCTTTCTTT. The encoded protein is CASSLDGINTEAFF.

This chain joins TRBV9 and TRBJ2-3; D perhaps matches TRBD1 (6 bases). The CDR3 is 14 amino acids. Germline lookup yields CDR1 SGDLS and CDR2 YYNGEE. Trimming took 5 bases from V and 2 from J, leaving 12 bases between them. Here the CDR3 DNA reads TGTGCCAGCAGTTGGACAGATACCACAGATACGCAGTATTTT. Encoded protein: CASSWTDTTDTQYF.

The CDR3 sequence: CSAPIHPANEKLFF. CDR3 sequence (DNA): TGCAGTGCCCCTATCCACCCGGCTAATGAAAAACTGTTTTTT. The chain has TRBV20-1 and TRBJ1-4; D is unresolved. V lost 6 bases and J lost 3, with 14 bases in between. Germline V gene sequence: CDR1 DFQATT, CDR2 SNEGSKA (reference sequence). The CDR3 has 14 residues.